This T cell receptor (beta chain) is from a study of blood T cell repertoires in COVID-19. As for the study in general: Both acute and convalescent COVID-19 samples were obtained from the United States, Italy and Spain. Nucleic acid was either cDNA or gDNA, and it came from T cells, B-cell-depleted T cells, or PBMCs.

The table came from immunoSEQ multiplex PCR; TCRdb's copy has only in-frame clones and leaves some out. The repertoire consists of 310,000 or so clones, with 83% occurring once and the leading ten covering roughly 1.1%. The CDR3 contains 15 residues. Germline CDR1 and CDR2: LNHDA and SQIVND (reference sequence). Trimming pared 9 bases from V and 1 base from J, leaving 16 bases between. The source is a woman aged 50 to 60 with acute or convalescent COVID-19. Sequences were obtained from peripheral blood. The chain joins TRBV19 to TRBJ1-5; possibly TRBD1 for D (6 bases). CDR3 coding DNA: TGTGCCAGCAAACAGGGTAGCCCGAGCAATCAGCCCCAGCATTTT. Its translation is CASKQGSPSNQPQHF.